This note documents a single T cell receptor (beta chain) sequence. This specimen comes from a study of blood T cell repertoires in COVID-19. Study as a whole: PBMCs, B-cell-depleted T cells, or T cells were the source of the cDNA or gDNA that made up the material.

Methods used by the authors: Estimated nucleated cell counts came from reference gene primer amplification. TCRdb's table, derived via immunoSEQ multiplex PCR, lists solely in-frame clones and lacks some. V and J calls and clone size are as listed in that table; D and trimming were resolved from the DNA. The sample includes over 100,000 clones, roughly 92% seen only once; the top ten take 1.9%. The junction had 10 bases not matched to a gene; V was cut back by 2 bases and J by 1 base. CDR3 size: 19 residues. Germline V lookup: CDR1 SGHNT, CDR2 YENEEA. This TCR derives from a woman in her forties or fifties with COVID-19, enrolled during active disease. Source material: peripheral blood. The chain carries TRBV11-3 and TRBJ2-1; the match to TRBD2 covers 11 bases. The CDR3 reads CASSLTGTSGGVSYNEQFF. The CDR3 DNA reads as TGTGCCAGCAGCTTAACCGGGACTAGCGGCGGGGTATCCTACAATGAGCAGTTCTTC.